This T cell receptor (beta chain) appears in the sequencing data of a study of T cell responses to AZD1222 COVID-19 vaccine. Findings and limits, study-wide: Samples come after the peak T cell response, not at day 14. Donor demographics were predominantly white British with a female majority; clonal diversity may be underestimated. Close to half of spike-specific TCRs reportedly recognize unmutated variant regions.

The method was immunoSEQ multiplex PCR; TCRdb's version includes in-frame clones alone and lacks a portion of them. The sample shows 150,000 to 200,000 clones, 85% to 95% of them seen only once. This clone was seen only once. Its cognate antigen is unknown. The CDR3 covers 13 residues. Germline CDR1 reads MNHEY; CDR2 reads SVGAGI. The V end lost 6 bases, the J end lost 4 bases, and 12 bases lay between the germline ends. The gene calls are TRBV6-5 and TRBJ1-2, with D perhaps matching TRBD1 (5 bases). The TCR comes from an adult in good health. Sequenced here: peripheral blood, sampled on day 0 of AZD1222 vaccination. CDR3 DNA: TGTGCCAGCAGCCCAGGGTTAACCTATGGCTACACCTTC. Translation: CASSPGLTYGYTF.